This T cell receptor (beta chain) is drawn from a study of OX40 agonist ivuxolimab in advanced cancers. Study-wide background: Ivuxolimab, an antibody acting as an agonist of OX40 (CD134), was used to treat patients.

Libraries were prepared by immunoSEQ multiplex PCR; TCRdb keeps only in-frame clonotypes and omits some of them. In the table there are 35,000 or so clones, over 60% of which are singletons. This TCR was sampled from an adult with an advanced solid tumor such as melanoma, head and neck, liver or kidney cancer. Material: CD4+ or CD8+ T cells sorted from blood, obtained in a trial of the OX40 agonist ivuxolimab.

The CDR3, as DNA: TGTGCCAGCAGTTCGTCCTCCGGGGAACTGAGCTCCTACAATGAGCAGTTCTTC. As protein: CASSSSSGELSSYNEQFF. The chain is built from TRBV28 and TRBJ2-1, with TRBD2 as a possible D gene (5 bases). Looked up from germline, CDR1 is MDHEN and CDR2 is SYDVKM. CDR3 length equals 18 residues. Between the trimmed V and J ends, which lost 4 bases and 0 bases, there was a span of 19 bases.